Below, 26 T cell receptor beta chains from the same sample are listed, as sequenced in a study of control samples from healthy donors and cancer patients. Sequencing used immunoSEQ multiplex PCR; TCRdb keeps in-frame clones, though not all of them. The table includes 100,000 to 150,000 clones, roughly 87% detected once. Sequencing input: blood. The receptor source for this set is a man between 18 and 29 years old in good health.

This clone has more than one count but fewer than ten. The chain recombines TRBV10-1 with TRBJ2-7; tentative D call: TRBD1 (6 bases). V dropped 6 bases and J dropped 0 bases, with 15 bases sitting between them. CDR1 is WNHNN, CDR2 SYGVQD, per germline (reference sequence). The CDR3 length is 15 residues. DNA of the CDR3: TGCGCCAGCAGCCCCGGGACACGAAACTCCTACGAGCAGTACTTC. This translates into CASSPGTRNSYEQYF.

The V call is TRBV14, the J call TRBJ1-5; tentative D call: TRBD1 (5 bases). This CDR3 has 15 residues. The V end was cut by 4 bases, the J end by 4 bases, with 14 bases between. The germline V gene encodes CDR1 SGHDN and CDR2 FVKESK. The CDR3 spells CASSPLGDVNQPQHF. CDR3 nucleotides: TGTGCCAGCAGCCCCCTCGGGGACGTTAATCAGCCCCAGCATTTT. Supplemented by reference TRBV14 and TRBJ1-5, the full variable domain reads EAGVTQFPSHSVIEKGQTVTLRCDPISGHDNLYWYRRVMGKEIKFLLHFVKESKQDESGMPNNRFLAERTGGTYSTLKVQPAELEDSGVYFCASSPLGDVNQPQHFGDGTRLSIL.

The CDR3 is CASSQGDSAGSGYTF. DNA of the CDR3: TGCGCCAGCAGCCAAGGGGACTCGGCAGGTTCTGGCTACACCTTC. The genes are TRBV4-1 and TRBJ1-2; D may be TRBD1 (5 bases). With 1 base removed from V and 7 bases from J, the gap between germline ends came to 16 bases. CDR1 and CDR2 from the germline V gene are MGHRA and YSYEKL. The CDR3 length is 15 residues.

This chain links TRBV10-3 with TRBJ2-2; TRBD2 agrees at 13 bases. Germline loops: CDR1 ENHRY, CDR2 SYGVKD. The J segment lost 7 bases and the V segment lost 4 bases, leaving 12 bases of the junction unmatched. CDR3 length equals 18 residues. The CDR3 DNA is TGTGCCATCAGTGCGCCAAGGACTAGCGGGAGTGGGCACGGGGAGCTGTTTTTT. Protein sequence: CAISAPRTSGSGHGELFF.

The CDR3 region has the DNA TGTGCCAACCGAAGGGGAGGGAGCCCTCCTTCCTACGAGCAGTACTTC. This gives the protein CANRRGGSPPSYEQYF. This chain joins TRBV28 and TRBJ2-7; 7 nucleotides line up with TRBD2. Germline CDR1 and CDR2: MDHEN and SYDVKM. The CDR3 length is 16 residues. V trimming: 10 bases; J trimming: 1 base; junction bases outside the gene matches: 16.

The V call is TRBV14, the J call TRBJ2-7, with no clear D. V lost 1 base and J 7 bases, leaving 11 bases between the germline ends. The germline V gene has CDR1 SGHDN and CDR2 FVKESK. The CDR3 spans 13 residues. In DNA, the CDR3 is TGTGCCAGCAGCCAAGCTGGTTCAAGGGAGCAGTACTTC. As protein: CASSQAGSREQYF.

V is TRBV27 and J is TRBJ1-6; TRBD1 agrees at 10 bases. This CDR3 region has 17 residues. V was pared by 5 bases and J by 8 bases, with 12 bases of the junction left unmatched. Germline V gene lookup returns CDR1 MNHEY and CDR2 SMNVEV (reference sequence). In nucleotides, the CDR3 is TGTGCCAGCAGTGCCATGACAGGGGGCGGGCTTCATTCACCCCTCCACTTT. Protein: CASSAMTGGGLHSPLHF.

The chain couples TRBV3-1 (or the pseudogene TRBV3-2) to TRBJ2-1, with 7 bases lining up with TRBD2. Germline V gene data show CDR1 as LGHDT and CDR2 as YNNKEL (reference sequence). The CDR3 is 14 amino acids. V gave up 4 bases and J gave up 10 bases; unmatched junction bases: 10. The CDR3 nucleotides read TGTGCCAGCAGCCGTCGGGGGAGGGCGCGAGAGCAGTTCTTC. Protein sequence: CASSRRGRAREQFF.

The chain recombines TRBV6-2 or TRBV6-3 with TRBJ2-4; the D is unclear. Germline values: CDR1 MNHEY, CDR2 SVGEGT. The CDR3 runs 12 residues. V lost 5 bases, J lost 6 bases, and 8 bases lay in between. The CDR3 spells CASSESRNIQYF. CDR3 bases: TGTGCCAGCAGTGAGAGCCGAAACATTCAGTACTTC.

This chain links TRBV28 with TRBJ1-2; perhaps TRBD1 as D (5 bases). The germline gives CDR1 MDHEN, CDR2 SYDVKM. The V gene lost 3 bases and the J gene lost 2 bases, with 13 bases spanning the gap. This CDR3 is 15 amino acids long. The CDR3 coding sequence is TGTGCCAGCAGTTTGTATGGGGCAGGCAACTATGGCTACACCTTC. Translated: CASSLYGAGNYGYTF.

This chain links TRBV7-2 with TRBJ1-3, with TRBD1 as a possible D gene (6 bases). Germline V gene data show CDR1 as SGHTA and CDR2 as FQGNSA. CDR3 length equals 15 residues. The germline V and J ends were trimmed by 5 bases and 3 bases, with 14 bases remaining between them. CDR3 in DNA: TGTGCCAGCAGCCCCACAAACAGGGTTGGAAACACCATATATTTT. Amino acid sequence: CASSPTNRVGNTIYF. Based on the CDR3 plus reference TRBV7-2 and TRBJ1-3, the full variable domain is GAGVSQSPSNKVTEKGKDVELRCDPISGHTALYWYRQSLGQGLEFLIYFQGNSAPDKSGLPSDRFSAERTGGSVSTLTIQRTQQEDSAVYLCASSPTNRVGNTIYFGEGSWLTVV.

The chain combines TRBV5-1 with TRBJ2-6; possible D gene TRBD2, 6 bases. This CDR3 comprises 16 residues. V lost 3 bases, J lost 1 base, and 11 bases lay in between. The germline gives CDR1 SGHRS, CDR2 YFSETQ. The CDR3 protein is CASSSGGYSGANVLTF. CDR3 coding DNA: TGCGCCAGCAGCTCCGGAGGGTATTCTGGGGCCAACGTCCTGACTTTC.

The rearrangement links TRBV19 to TRBJ2-4; TRBD2 agrees at 13 bases. The germline V gene has CDR1 LNHDA and CDR2 SQIVND (reference sequence). The CDR3 length is 16 residues. The junction had 10 bases not matched to a gene; V was cut back by 7 bases and J by 7 bases. The CDR3 is CASTRTSGSVGNIQYF. In nucleotides, the CDR3 is TGTGCCAGTACCAGGACTAGCGGGAGCGTTGGGAACATTCAGTACTTC.

The rearrangement links TRBV7-9 to TRBJ2-3, with TRBD1 identical over 7 bases. J was trimmed by 4 bases and V by 5 bases; bases with no gene match: 9. This CDR3 comprises 15 residues. In germline, CDR1 is SEHNR, CDR2 FQNEAQ (reference sequence). CDR3 protein: CASSIRQGLADTQYF. CDR3 coding DNA: TGTGCCAGCAGCATTAGACAGGGATTGGCAGATACGCAGTATTTT.

The chain couples TRBV6-5 to TRBJ1-1; D ambiguous. Germline V gives CDR1 MNHEY, CDR2 SVGAGI. V was trimmed by 0 bases and J by 6 bases, leaving 8 bases between them. The CDR3 contains 13 residues. CDR3 in amino acids: CASSYSRSSEAFF. CDR3 DNA: TGTGCCAGCAGTTACTCGAGAAGCTCTGAAGCTTTCTTT.

The chain has TRBV7-9 and TRBJ1-5; the D is unclear. CDR3 length equals 14 residues. The germline gives CDR1 SEHNR, CDR2 FQNEAQ (reference sequence). V shed 5 bases and J shed 5 bases, with 13 bases lying between them. CDR3 sequence: CASSHGRADQPQHF. The CDR3, as DNA: TGTGCCAGCAGCCACGGACGGGCGGATCAGCCCCAGCATTTT.

V gene TRBV5-4 combines with J gene TRBJ2-2; the D is unclear. V lost 4 bases, J lost 5 bases, and 21 bases lay in between. Looked up from germline, CDR1 is SGHNT and CDR2 is YYREEE (reference sequence). The CDR3 runs to 17 residues. The CDR3 loop reads CASSELSRAMGTGELFF. CDR3 nucleotide sequence: TGTGCCAGCAGCGAATTGAGCCGGGCCATGGGGACCGGGGAGCTGTTTTTT. Using reference TRBV5-4 and TRBJ2-2 for the parts outside the CDR3, the full variable domain is ETGVTQSPTHLIKTRGQQVTLRCSSQSGHNTVSWYQQALGQGPQFIFQYYREEENGRGNFPPRFSGLQFPNYSSELNVNALELDDSALYLCASSELSRAMGTGELFFGEGSRLTVL.

This chain joins TRBV6-4 and TRBJ1-1; D not resolved. Germline CDR1 reads MRHNA; CDR2 reads SNTAGT. The CDR3 runs to 13 residues. Trimming stripped 4 bases from V and 5 bases from J, with 11 bases between. The CDR3 DNA reads as TGTGCCAGCAGTGTCGGTAAAGCGACTGAAGCTTTCTTT. Protein sequence: CASSVGKATEAFF.

This chain joins TRBV4-3 and TRBJ1-1; D ambiguous. CDR3 length: 15 amino acids. Germline CDR1 LGHNA, CDR2 YSLEER. Between the trimmed V and J ends, which lost 0 bases and 1 base, there was a span of 9 bases. The CDR3 loop is CASSQEVNGNTEAFF. CDR3 nucleotides: TGCGCCAGCAGCCAAGAGGTGAACGGGAACACTGAAGCTTTCTTT.

In DNA, the CDR3 is TGTGCCAGCAGCCAAGGACAGTTTAATCAGCCCCAGCATTTT. Amino acids: CASSQGQFNQPQHF. This chain uses TRBV3-1 (or the pseudogene TRBV3-2) with TRBJ1-5, with D possibly being TRBD1 (5 bases). Trimming took off 1 base at V and 4 bases at J, with 8 bases between the two ends. Germline-derived CDR1 and CDR2 are LGHDT and YNNKEL (reference sequence). The CDR3 loop spans 14 amino acids.

This chain links TRBV11-3 with TRBJ1-6; D uncertain. This CDR3 is 13 amino acids long. The germline V gene has CDR1 SGHNT and CDR2 YENEEA. The V end was cut by 0 bases, the J end by 8 bases, with 5 bases between. DNA for the CDR3: TGTGCCAGCAGCTTAGAACAGCATTCACCCCTCCACTTT. This encodes CASSLEQHSPLHF.

The chain has TRBV10-2 and TRBJ1-1; possibly TRBD1 for D (5 bases). The ends were cut back, 4 bases at V and 3 bases at J, with 12 bases in the middle. CDR1 WSHSY and CDR2 SAAADI come from the germline V gene. CDR3 length: 14 residues. The CDR3 nucleotides read TGCGCCAGCAGTGGGTTGAGGGGTCACACTGAAGCTTTCTTT. Translating gives CASSGLRGHTEAFF.

The V gene is TRBV7-9, the J gene TRBJ1-1; D is unresolved. Germline CDR1 is SEHNR and CDR2 is FQNEAQ (reference sequence). The V end lost 1 base, the J end lost 0 bases, and 9 bases lay between the germline ends. The CDR3 loop spans 15 amino acids. CDR3 loop: CASSLGSPMNTEAFF. In DNA, the CDR3 is TGTGCCAGCAGCTTAGGGTCACCTATGAACACTGAAGCTTTCTTT.

CDR3 in amino acids: CAILNGGEQYF. The CDR3 coding sequence is TGCGCCATCCTGAATGGGGGCGAGCAGTACTTC. V and J are TRBV10-1 and TRBJ2-7, with D possibly being TRBD1 or TRBD2 (5 bases each). Germline CDR1 reads WNHNN; CDR2 reads SYGVQD (reference sequence). Trimming shortened V by 10 bases and J by 6 bases, and 13 bases separated the two germline ends. The CDR3 spans 11 residues.

The CDR3 loop is CASRTGATEAFF. The DNA for the CDR3 is TGTGCCAGTAGGACAGGGGCCACTGAAGCTTTCTTT. V is TRBV19 and J is TRBJ1-1; 8 nucleotides align to TRBD1. This CDR3 has 12 amino acids. Germline loops: CDR1 LNHDA, CDR2 SQIVND (reference sequence). The trim removed 6 bases at V and 4 bases at J, leaving 1 base unmatched.

This chain joins TRBV11-1 and TRBJ2-2, with D perhaps TRBD1 (5 bases). Germline V CDR1 and CDR2: SGHAT, FQDESV (reference sequence). V dropped 6 bases and J dropped 13 bases, with 21 bases sitting between them. The CDR3 runs 14 residues. The CDR3 is CASSPRQNRVGLFF. CDR3 DNA sequence: TGTGCCAGCAGTCCTAGACAGAACCGGGTTGGGCTGTTTTTT.